This T cell receptor (beta chain) was sequenced in a study of blood T cell repertoires in COVID-19. The study drew participants aged about 18 to 89 years from about two dozen US areas. Clinical histories supplied by participants themselves formed the basis of cohort assignment. The CDR3 is made up of 12 amino acids. Germline CDR1 MNHEY, CDR2 SVGAGI. V lost 6 bases and J lost 8, with 13 bases in between. Method: immunoSEQ multiplex PCR; TCRdb's copy keeps in-frame clones and lacks some. This table has 350,000 to 450,000 clones, roughly 92% appearing once. The chain joins TRBV6-5 to TRBJ1-2, with D tentatively TRBD1 (6 bases). Specimen: PBMCs or T cells enriched from blood (not recorded which). The origin of this receptor is a woman between 40 and 50 years old who had been exposed to COVID-19. The CDR3 sequence is CASRSTGYGYTF. CDR3 DNA: TGTGCCAGCAGAAGTACAGGGTACGGCTACACCTTC.